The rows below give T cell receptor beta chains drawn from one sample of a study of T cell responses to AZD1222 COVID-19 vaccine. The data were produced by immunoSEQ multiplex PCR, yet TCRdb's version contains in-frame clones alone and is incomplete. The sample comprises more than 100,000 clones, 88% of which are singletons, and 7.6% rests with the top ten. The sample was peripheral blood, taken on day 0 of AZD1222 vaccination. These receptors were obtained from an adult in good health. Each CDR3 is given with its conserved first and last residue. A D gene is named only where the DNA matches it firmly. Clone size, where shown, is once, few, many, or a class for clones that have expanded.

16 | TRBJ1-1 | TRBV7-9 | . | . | CASSLGTLREDTEAFF | TGTGCCAGCAGCCTGGGGACCTTAAGAGAGGACACTGAAGCTTTCTTT
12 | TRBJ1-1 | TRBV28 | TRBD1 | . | CASKGQHTEAFF | TGTGCCAGTAAGGGACAGCACACTGAAGCTTTCTTT
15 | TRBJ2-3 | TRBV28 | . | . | CASSYSAGSTDTQYF | TGTGCCAGCAGTTATTCGGCAGGGAGCACAGATACGCAGTATTTT
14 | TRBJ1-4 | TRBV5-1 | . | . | CASSLRPRSEKLFF | TGCGCCAGCAGCTTAAGACCAAGGAGTGAAAAACTGTTTTTT
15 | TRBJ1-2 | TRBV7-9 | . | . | CASSPSQLTNYGYTF | TGTGCCAGCAGCCCGAGCCAACTAACGAACTATGGCTACACCTTC
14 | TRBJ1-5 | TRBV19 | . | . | CASNHDKYYQPQHF | TGTGCCAGTAACCATGACAAGTATTATCAGCCCCAGCATTTT
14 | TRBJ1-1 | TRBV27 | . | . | CASSSQGLNTEAFF | TGTGCCAGCAGTTCCCAGGGTTTGAACACTGAAGCTTTCTTT
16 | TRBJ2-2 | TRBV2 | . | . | CASSIRGDIDTGELFF | TGTGCCAGCAGTATTAGGGGGGATATCGACACCGGGGAGCTGTTTTTT
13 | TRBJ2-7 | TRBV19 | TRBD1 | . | CASRHRGFYEQYF | TGTGCCAGTAGACACAGGGGGTTTTACGAGCAGTACTTC
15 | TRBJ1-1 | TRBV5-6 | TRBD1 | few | CASSFLTGPNTEAFF | TGTGCCAGCAGCTTTCTGACAGGGCCTAACACTGAAGCTTTCTTT
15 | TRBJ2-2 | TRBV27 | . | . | CASSFDRTNTGELFF | TGTGCCAGCAGTTTCGACAGGACGAACACCGGGGAGCTGTTTTTT
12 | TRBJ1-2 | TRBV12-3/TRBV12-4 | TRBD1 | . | CASRRTGRGYTF | TGTGCCAGCAGGAGGACAGGGAGAGGCTACACCTTC